The subject of this entry is one T cell receptor (beta chain). This record belongs to a study of blood T cell repertoires in COVID-19. TCRdb's copy holds only in-frame clones and misses some; the assay was immunoSEQ multiplex PCR. This sample yields about 25,000 clones, of which 87% are seen a single time; approximately 7.5% belongs to the top ten. The CDR3 is made up of 15 amino acids. Germline V gene lookup returns CDR1 SGDLS and CDR2 YYNGEE. The V and J ends lost 4 bases and 2 bases respectively, with 13 bases between them. The clonotype was recovered from a man aged 50-60 years with active COVID-19. The chain combines TRBV9 with TRBJ2-1; D remains ambiguous. Sample: peripheral blood. The chain's CDR3 is CASSPPRVAYNEQFF. Here the CDR3 DNA reads TGTGCCAGCAGCCCCCCACGGGTGGCCTACAATGAGCAGTTCTTC.